This T cell receptor (beta chain) derives from a study of cytomegalovirus exposure and HLA in healthy donors. In the PCR, 60 Vbeta and 13 Jbeta primers were used. Only in-frame clones appear in the TCRdb table, and some are missing; sequencing was by immunoSEQ multiplex PCR. The sample holds fewer than 110,000 clones. The sequencing input was PBMCs. The origin of this receptor is a man aged 40-55 years in good health and CMV-seronegative.

CDR3: CASSPGTSGRRNEQFF. The CDR3, as DNA: TGTGCCAGCTCACCAGGGACTAGCGGGAGAAGGAATGAGCAGTTCTTC. J is TRBJ2-1 and V is TRBV18; 14 bases fit TRBD2. CDR3 size: 16 residues. CDR1 and CDR2 (germline): KGHSH, LQKENI. Trimming took 2 bases from V and 7 from J; bases not matched to a gene: 4.